Listed below are T cell receptor beta chains from one sample, sequenced in a study of glioma-infiltrating T cells after dendritic cell vaccination. Data came from immunoSEQ multiplex PCR; TCRdb stores just in-frame clones and leaves some out. The sample includes roughly 100,000 clones, 90% of them seen just once. The sequences come from blood, collected after dendritic cell vaccination. These receptors were taken from a human donor with glioblastoma. The CDR3 runs from the conserved cysteine through the conserved F or W. The D gene is left open where the match is weak. Expanded clones get a size class; other rows say once, few or many, or leave the size out.

V gene,clone size,J gene,D gene,CDR3 protein,CDR3 DNA
TRBV10-2,NA,TRBJ2-1,TRBD1,CASSPGTGSHNEQFF,TGCGCCAGCAGCCCCGGGACAGGTTCTCACAATGAGCAGTTCTTC
TRBV7-8,NA,TRBJ2-5,TRBD1,CASSSNLEVGTGNRREQYF,TGTGCCAGCAGCTCAAACCTAGAGGTTGGGACAGGGAACCGTCGGGAGCAGTACTTC
TRBV5-4,NA,TRBJ2-7,TRBD2,CASAGVAGGQYEQYF,TGTGCCTCGGCAGGAGTAGCGGGGGGCCAATACGAGCAGTACTTC
TRBV6-1,NA,TRBJ2-3,TRBD2,CASSESGVGDTQYF,TGTGCCAGCAGTGAGAGCGGGGTGGGAGATACGCAGTATTTT
TRBV7-9,NA,TRBJ1-4,NA,CASSRGNEKLFF,TGTGCCAGCAGCAGGGGAAATGAAAAACTGTTTTTT
TRBV15,NA,TRBJ1-5,NA,CATSRGGDFQPQHF,TGTGCCACCAGCAGAGGGGGGGACTTTCAGCCCCAGCATTTT
TRBV21-1,once,TRBJ2-7,NA,CASSRKGQVTPRGSYEQYF,TGTGCCAGCAGCAGGAAAGGACAGGTTACTCCTCGAGGGTCCTACGAGCAGTACTTC
TRBV6-1,NA,TRBJ2-1,TRBD2,CASSEAGPRTSYEQFF,TGTGCCAGCAGTGAAGCCGGGCCCAGGACTAGCTATGAGCAGTTCTTC
TRBV10-3,NA,TRBJ1-2,TRBD1,CATQGAQNYGYTF,TGTGCCACACAGGGGGCGCAAAACTATGGCTACACCTTC
TRBV5-1,once,TRBJ2-7,NA,CASSSDGEWQYF,TGCGCCAGCAGTTCCGACGGAGAGTGGCAGTACTTC
TRBV27,NA,TRBJ1-1,NA,CASSPTVRENTEAFF,TGTGCCAGCAGCCCTACGGTCAGGGAGAACACTGAAGCTTTCTTT
TRBV10-3,NA,TRBJ2-7,NA,CAISVKRSSYEQYF,TGTGCCATCAGTGTAAAGCGGAGCTCCTACGAGCAGTACTTC
TRBV5-1,NA,TRBJ2-4,TRBD2,CASSFVSGKAKNIQYF,TGCGCCAGCAGCTTCGTTAGCGGGAAAGCCAAAAACATTCAGTACTTC
TRBV7-9,NA,TRBJ2-6,NA,CASSARTVLSGANVLTF,TGTGCCAGCAGCGCCCGGACAGTCCTCTCTGGGGCCAACGTCCTGACTTTC
TRBV7-2,NA,TRBJ1-2,TRBD1,CASSGGQGNYGYTF,TGTGCCAGCAGCGGAGGACAGGGAAACTATGGCTACACCTTC
TRBV4-1,NA,TRBJ2-3,NA,CASSQDRGGRTDTQYF,TGCGCCAGCAGCCAAGATAGGGGGGGCCGAACAGATACGCAGTATTTT
TRBV29-1,NA,TRBJ2-3,NA,CSVAVTDTQYF,TGCAGCGTTGCCGTCACAGATACGCAGTATTTT
TRBV6-5,NA,TRBJ2-7,NA,CASSEFRHEQYF,TGTGCCAGCAGTGAATTCAGGCACGAGCAGTACTTC
TRBV9,NA,TRBJ1-1,NA,CASSVDIRNTEAFF,TGTGCCAGCAGCGTTGACATACGGAACACTGAAGCTTTCTTT
TRBV7-7,NA,TRBJ2-5,TRBD2,CASSLFPRGGFETQYF,TGTGCTAGCAGCTTATTTCCCCGCGGGGGATTTGAGACCCAGTACTTC
TRBV7-9,NA,TRBJ2-5,TRBD2,CASSRTSGEETQYF,TGTGCCAGCAGTAGGACTAGCGGGGAAGAGACCCAGTACTTC
TRBV6-1,NA,TRBJ2-7,NA,CASSEGTPTYSYEQYF,TGTGCCAGCAGTGAAGGTACTCCTACCTACTCCTACGAGCAGTACTTC
TRBV7-6,few,TRBJ1-1,TRBD1,CASSSQGSDTEAFF,TGTGCCAGCAGCTCACAGGGGTCGGACACTGAAGCTTTCTTT
TRBV5-4,NA,TRBJ2-7,TRBD2,CASSLVTSGTPTYEQYF,TGTGCCAGCAGCTTGGTCACTAGCGGGACTCCAACCTACGAGCAGTACTTC
TRBV5-1,NA,TRBJ2-7,NA,CASSLDLYEQYF,TGCGCCAGCAGCTTGGATTTATACGAGCAGTACTTC
TRBV7-6,NA,TRBJ2-7,NA,CASSSTRYEQYF,TGTGCCAGCAGCTCGACTAGATACGAGCAGTACTTC
TRBV28,NA,TRBJ1-2,NA,CASSLATYGYTF,TGTGCCAGCAGTTTGGCCACCTATGGCTACACCTTC
TRBV6-1,NA,TRBJ2-1,TRBD2,CASIYGGSGNEQFF,TGTGCCAGCATATACGGGGGTAGCGGGAATGAGCAGTTCTTC
TRBV2,NA,TRBJ1-6,NA,CASSAMRNSPLHF,TGTGCCAGCAGTGCTATGAGGAATTCACCCCTCCACTTT
TRBV13,NA,TRBJ2-7,TRBD1,CASSSRQGPYEQYF,TGTGCCAGCAGCTCCCGACAGGGACCCTACGAGCAGTACTTC
TRBV6-1,NA,TRBJ2-7,TRBD1,CASAQQGAIYEQYF,TGTGCCAGCGCCCAGCAGGGGGCAATCTACGAGCAGTACTTC
TRBV6-1,NA,TRBJ1-2,TRBD1,CASRYGQAFGYTF,TGTGCCAGCAGATATGGACAGGCCTTCGGCTACACCTTC
TRBV27,few,TRBJ1-6,TRBD1,CASSLGQWNSPLHF,TGTGCCAGCAGTTTGGGACAGTGGAACTCACCCCTCCACTTT
TRBV6-1,NA,TRBJ1-2,TRBD1,CASRDRENYGYTF,TGTGCCAGCAGGGACAGGGAAAACTATGGCTACACCTTC
TRBV7-6,once,TRBJ1-5,TRBD1,CASSLGPQGAYQPQHF,TGTGCCAGCAGCTTAGGTCCACAGGGGGCCTATCAGCCCCAGCATTTT
TRBV7-2,NA,TRBJ1-2,TRBD1,CASSLARGQRGYTF,TGTGCCAGCAGCTTAGCGAGGGGACAGAGAGGCTACACCTTC
TRBV6-1,NA,TRBJ1-4,NA,CASSEGGLGEKLFF,TGTGCCAGCAGTGAGGGGGGGCTGGGTGAAAAACTGTTTTTT
TRBV19,once,TRBJ2-3,TRBD1,CASSPDRGITDTQYF,TGTGCCAGTAGTCCAGACAGGGGGATTACAGATACGCAGTATTTT
TRBV6-1,once,TRBJ1-5,TRBD1,CASSGDSGKHF,TGTGCCAGCAGTGGGGACAGCGGCAAGCATTTT
TRBV19,NA,TRBJ2-3,NA,CASRYRETLRDTQYF,TGTGCCAGTAGGTACCGGGAGACCTTGCGGGATACGCAGTATTTT
TRBV6-1,NA,TRBJ1-1,NA,CASSPQEGTEAFF,TGTGCCAGCAGCCCCCAGGAGGGGACTGAAGCTTTCTTT
TRBV6-4,NA,TRBJ2-5,NA,CASSFPYRDRKETQYF,TGTGCCAGCAGTTTCCCGTACAGGGACCGGAAAGAGACCCAGTACTTC
TRBV5-1,NA,TRBJ2-7,TRBD2,CASSPGLAVPYEQYF,TGCGCCAGCAGCCCGGGACTAGCGGTCCCCTACGAGCAGTACTTC